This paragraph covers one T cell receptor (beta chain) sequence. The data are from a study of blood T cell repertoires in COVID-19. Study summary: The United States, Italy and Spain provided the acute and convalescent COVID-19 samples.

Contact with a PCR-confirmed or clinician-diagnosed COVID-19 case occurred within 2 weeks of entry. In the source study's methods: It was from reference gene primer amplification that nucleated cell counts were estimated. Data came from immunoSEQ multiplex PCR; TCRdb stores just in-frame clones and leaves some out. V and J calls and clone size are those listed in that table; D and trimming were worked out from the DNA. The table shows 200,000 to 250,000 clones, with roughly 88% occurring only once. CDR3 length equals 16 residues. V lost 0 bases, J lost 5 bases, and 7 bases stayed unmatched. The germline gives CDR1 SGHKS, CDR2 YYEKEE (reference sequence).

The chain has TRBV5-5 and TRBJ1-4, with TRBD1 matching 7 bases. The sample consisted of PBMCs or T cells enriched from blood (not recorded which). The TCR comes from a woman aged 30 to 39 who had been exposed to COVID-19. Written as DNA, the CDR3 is TGTGCCAGCAGCTTGGAGGGGGCGGCGTCAAATGAAAAACTGTTTTTT. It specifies CASSLEGAASNEKLFF.